These T cell receptor beta chains were read from a single sample in a study of blood T cells in healthy people across ages. A single record per CDR3 protein comes from TCRdb applying MiXCR to the 5' RACE reads. The top ten hold 9.4% of the sample, which has fewer than 800,000 distinct CDR3 sequences, roughly 25% seen once. A further study also used this sample, focusing on T cells of mothers and their children.

Sample: blood. These receptors all stem from a boy aged 5 to 17 in good health. Each CDR3 is given with its conserved first and last residue. Each record gives: D gene, J gene, clone size, V gene, CDR3 protein, CDR3 DNA. The D gene is left open where the match is weak. Only some rows state a clone size, as once, few, many or a class for expanded clones.

D: TRBD2; J: TRBJ2-2; size: .; V: TRBV13; CDR3: CASSPRSISGGAGELFF; DNA: TGTGCCAGCAGCCCTCGGTCAATTAGCGGGGGGGCCGGGGAGCTGTTTTTT
D: TRBD2; J: TRBJ2-7; size: .; V: TRBV4-3; CDR3: CASSQVAGEQYF; DNA: TGCGCCAGCAGCCAAGTAGCGGGCGAGCAGTACTTC
D: TRBD1; J: TRBJ2-5; size: .; V: TRBV3-1; CDR3: CASSPYRQGQETQYF; DNA: TGTGCCAGCAGTCCTTACCGACAGGGCCAAGAGACCCAGTACTTC
D: .; J: TRBJ2-2; size: .; V: TRBV9; CDR3: CASSLHVVGATGELFF; DNA: TGTGCCAGCAGCCTCCATGTGGTGGGAGCCACCGGGGAGCTGTTTTTT
D: TRBD1; J: TRBJ1-2; size: .; V: TRBV3-1; CDR3: CGSSQGREGGTNGYTF; DNA: TGTGGCAGCAGCCAAGGAAGAGAAGGGGGCACGAATGGCTACACCTTC
D: .; J: TRBJ2-1; size: few; V: TRBV5-1; CDR3: CASSRRRERNNEQFF; DNA: TGCGCCAGCAGCCGCAGGAGGGAAAGGAACAATGAGCAGTTCTTC
D: TRBD2; J: TRBJ2-7; size: few; V: TRBV5-1; CDR3: CASSLVSGEGYEQYF; DNA: TGCGCCAGCAGCTTGGTTTCCGGGGAGGGGTACGAGCAGTACTTC
D: .; J: TRBJ2-7; size: .; V: TRBV20-1; CDR3: CSASSGNPYEQYF; DNA: TGCAGTGCTAGTTCGGGGAATCCCTACGAGCAGTACTTC
D: .; J: TRBJ2-5; size: .; V: TRBV7-2; CDR3: CASSPRQTRETQYF; DNA: TGTGCCAGCAGCCCCCGACAGACGAGAGAGACCCAGTACTTC
D: .; J: TRBJ2-3; size: few; V: TRBV2; CDR3: CAVHRESDTQYF; DNA: TGTGCCGTACACAGGGAATCAGATACGCAGTATTTT
D: TRBD1; J: TRBJ1-5; size: .; V: TRBV28; CDR3: CASSLIGDRAQQPQHF; DNA: TGTGCCAGCAGTTTAATCGGGGACAGGGCTCAGCAGCCCCAGCATTTT
D: TRBD1; J: TRBJ1-2; size: .; V: TRBV20-1; CDR3: CSAHRGLTYGYTF; DNA: TGCAGTGCTCACAGGGGTTTAACCTATGGCTACACCTTC
D: .; J: TRBJ1-4; size: .; V: TRBV25-1; CDR3: CASSEFFRAGATNEKLFF; DNA: TGTGCCAGCAGTGAGTTTTTTCGGGCGGGTGCAACTAATGAAAAACTGTTTTTT
D: TRBD1; J: TRBJ2-1; size: .; V: TRBV7-8; CDR3: CASRTGGYNEQFF; DNA: TGTGCCAGCCGGACAGGAGGCTACAATGAGCAGTTCTTC
D: TRBD1; J: TRBJ2-7; size: few; V: TRBV7-9; CDR3: CASSNRDRSYEQYF; DNA: TGTGCCAGCAGCAACCGGGACAGAAGCTACGAGCAGTACTTC
D: TRBD2; J: TRBJ2-2; size: few; V: TRBV6-2/TRBV6-3; CDR3: CASSSGLASGELFF; DNA: TGTGCCAGCAGTTCGGGACTAGCGTCCGGGGAGCTGTTTTTT
D: TRBD2; J: TRBJ2-7; size: few; V: TRBV29-1; CDR3: CSVEWLAAREQYF; DNA: TGCAGCGTTGAATGGCTAGCGGCGAGAGAGCAGTACTTC
D: .; J: TRBJ2-2; size: .; V: TRBV10-3; CDR3: CAISERQMNTGELFF; DNA: TGTGCCATCAGTGAAAGACAGATGAACACCGGGGAGCTGTTTTTT
D: .; J: TRBJ1-3; size: few; V: TRBV5-1; CDR3: CASSLGQIDTIYF; DNA: TGCGCCAGCAGCTTGGGCCAGATAGACACCATATATTTT
D: TRBD1; J: TRBJ1-2; size: few; V: TRBV11-2; CDR3: CASSLTGTGGSGYTF; DNA: TGTGCCAGCAGCTTGACCGGGACAGGGGGTAGTGGCTACACCTTC
D: TRBD1; J: TRBJ2-1; size: .; V: TRBV11-3; CDR3: CASSSDFGQGPYF; DNA: TGTGCCAGCAGCTCCGATTTCGGACAGGGACCGTACTTC
D: .; J: TRBJ1-2; size: .; V: TRBV9; CDR3: CASNVAVAEGGYGYTF; DNA: TGTGCCAGCAACGTAGCTGTTGCTGAAGGAGGCTATGGCTACACCTTC
D: .; J: TRBJ2-3; size: .; V: TRBV7-3; CDR3: CASSRGRINTDTQYF; DNA: TGTGCCAGCAGTCGAGGACGGATAAACACAGATACGCAGTATTTT
D: .; J: TRBJ2-1; size: .; V: TRBV24-1; CDR3: CATSDLDTGAKDEQFF; DNA: TGTGCCACCAGTGATTTGGACACCGGGGCCAAAGATGAGCAGTTCTTC
D: TRBD1; J: TRBJ2-4; size: once; V: TRBV19; CDR3: CASSRDRADIQYF; DNA: TGTGCCAGTAGCCGGGACAGGGCGGACATTCAGTACTTC
D: TRBD1; J: TRBJ2-5; size: few; V: TRBV20-1; CDR3: CSATRQGIQETQYF; DNA: TGCAGTGCTACTCGACAGGGGATCCAAGAGACCCAGTACTTC
D: TRBD2; J: TRBJ2-2; size: few; V: TRBV2; CDR3: CATASGGAGELFF; DNA: TGTGCCACCGCTAGCGGGGGGGCCGGGGAGCTGTTTTTT
D: .; J: TRBJ2-1; size: few; V: TRBV29-1; CDR3: CSVEGEGIEQFF; DNA: TGCAGCGTTGAAGGAGAAGGGATTGAGCAGTTCTTC
D: TRBD1; J: TRBJ2-3; size: .; V: TRBV4-1; CDR3: CASSPLGQTFPDTQYF; DNA: TGCGCCAGCAGCCCCTTGGGACAGACGTTCCCGGATACGCAGTATTTT
D: TRBD2; J: TRBJ2-1; size: .; V: TRBV13; CDR3: CASSLVLAGSNEQFF; DNA: TGTGCCAGCAGCTTAGTACTAGCGGGAAGCAATGAGCAGTTCTTC
D: .; J: TRBJ1-5; size: few; V: TRBV15; CDR3: CATSARRESNQPQHF; DNA: TGTGCCACCAGCGCAAGGCGGGAATCCAATCAGCCCCAGCATTTT
D: .; J: TRBJ1-1; size: .; V: TRBV20-1; CDR3: CSARDSSTLNTEAFF; DNA: TGCAGTGCTAGAGATTCATCTACTTTGAACACTGAAGCTTTCTTT
D: .; J: TRBJ2-7; size: .; V: TRBV7-9; CDR3: CASSRLDRAYEQYF; DNA: TGTGCCAGCAGCCGCCTGGACAGAGCCTACGAGCAGTACTTC
D: TRBD1; J: TRBJ2-3; size: few; V: TRBV28; CDR3: CASSTRDSLTDTQYF; DNA: TGTGCCAGCAGTACTCGGGACAGTCTTACAGATACGCAGTATTTT